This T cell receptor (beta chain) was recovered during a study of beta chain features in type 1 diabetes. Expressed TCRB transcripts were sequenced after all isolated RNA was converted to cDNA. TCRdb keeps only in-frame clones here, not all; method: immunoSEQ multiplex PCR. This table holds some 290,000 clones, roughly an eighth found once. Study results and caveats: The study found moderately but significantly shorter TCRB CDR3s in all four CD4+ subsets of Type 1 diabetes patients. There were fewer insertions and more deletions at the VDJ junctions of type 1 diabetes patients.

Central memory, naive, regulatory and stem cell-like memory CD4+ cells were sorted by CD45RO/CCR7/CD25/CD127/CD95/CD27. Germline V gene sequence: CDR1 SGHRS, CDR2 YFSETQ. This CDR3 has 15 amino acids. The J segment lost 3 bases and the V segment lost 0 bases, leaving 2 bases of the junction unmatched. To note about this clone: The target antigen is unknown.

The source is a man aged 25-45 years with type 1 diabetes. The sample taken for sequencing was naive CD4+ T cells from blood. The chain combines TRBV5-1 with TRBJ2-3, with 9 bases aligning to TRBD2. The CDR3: CASSLGTSATDTQYF. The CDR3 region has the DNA TGCGCCAGCAGCTTGGGGACTAGCGCGACAGATACGCAGTATTTT.